The clone carrying this T cell receptor beta chain was seen a few times. The data originate from a study of cytomegalovirus exposure and HLA in healthy donors. Germline loops: CDR1 MNHEY, CDR2 SMNVEV (reference sequence). V shed 4 bases, J shed 4 bases, and the junction held 8 bases outside the gene matches. This CDR3 has 16 amino acids. PCR was performed using 60 Vbeta and 13 Jbeta primers. Here immunoSEQ multiplex PCR was the method, and the copy in TCRdb shows in-frame clones only, minus some. The repertoire holds roughly 82,000 clones, with approximately 81% as singletons. The clonotype comes from a woman aged 45-65 years in good health and CMV-seropositive. This chain links TRBV27 with TRBJ1-5; 9 bases agree with TRBD1. The material sequenced was PBMCs. CDR3 DNA sequence: TGTGCCAGCAGTTCCCTAGGACAGGGGAAAAATCAGCCCCAGCATTTT. This codes for CASSSLGQGKNQPQHF.